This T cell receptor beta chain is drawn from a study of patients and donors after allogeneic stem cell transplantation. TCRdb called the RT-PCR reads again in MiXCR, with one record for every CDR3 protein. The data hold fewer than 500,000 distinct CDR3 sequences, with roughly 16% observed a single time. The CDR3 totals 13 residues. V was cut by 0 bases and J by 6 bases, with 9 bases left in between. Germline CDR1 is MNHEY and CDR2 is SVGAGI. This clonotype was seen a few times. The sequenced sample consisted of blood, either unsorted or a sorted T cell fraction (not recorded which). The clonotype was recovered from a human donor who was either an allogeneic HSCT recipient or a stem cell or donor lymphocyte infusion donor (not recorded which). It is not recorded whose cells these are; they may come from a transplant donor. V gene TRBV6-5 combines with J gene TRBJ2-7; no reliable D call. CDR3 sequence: CASSYSRVREQYF. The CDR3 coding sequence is TGTGCCAGCAGTTACTCTCGGGTCCGCGAGCAGTACTTC.